Listed below are T cell receptor beta chains from one sample, sequenced in a study of identical twins. TCRdb fed the 5' RACE reads into MiXCR, producing one record per CDR3 protein. The sample has some 500,000 distinct CDR3 sequences; around 9.6% are singletons. These data were also filed under a second study, of yellow fever vaccine responses in identical twins.

Sequencing was performed on PBMCs. The source is a woman aged 18-29 years in good health. Each CDR3 is given with its conserved first and last residue. A D gene is named only where the DNA matches it firmly. Clone size is not always given. Where it is, it says once, few, many or a class for expanded clones.

v_gene	d_gene	j_gene	abundance	CDR3nt	CDR3aa
TRBV4-1	TRBD2	TRBJ2-7	many	TGCGCCAGCAGCTCCCGGGACGGGGGAGGGTACGAGCAGTACTTC	CASSSRDGGGYEQYF
TRBV18	.	TRBJ2-1	.	TGTGCCAGCTCACCCAAATACAATGAGCAGTTCTTC	CASSPKYNEQFF
TRBV3-1	TRBD1	TRBJ2-7	.	TGTGCCAGCAGCCAAGTTTTCGGGACAGGGGGTCTCGAGCAGTACTTC	CASSQVFGTGGLEQYF
TRBV9	TRBD1	TRBJ2-7	few	TGTGCCAGCAGCGCGACAGGGGACGAGCAGTACTTC	CASSATGDEQYF
TRBV29-1	.	TRBJ2-7	few	TGCAGCGTTGAAGGGGCCACGGACGCAAGCTCCTACGAGCAGTACTTC	CSVEGATDASSYEQYF
TRBV7-2	TRBD1	TRBJ2-7	many	TGTGCCAGCAGCTTAGGTTCTGTGGGACAGGGGGCCTACGAGCAGTACTTC	CASSLGSVGQGAYEQYF
TRBV20-1	.	TRBJ2-1	many	TGCAGTGCTCAGGAGGGTAGCTCCTACAATGAGCAGTTCTTC	CSAQEGSSYNEQFF
TRBV7-6	TRBD2	TRBJ2-7	.	TGTGCCAGCAGCTTAAGGCGGGAGGGCTACGAGCAGTACTTC	CASSLRREGYEQYF
TRBV3-1	.	TRBJ2-7	.	TGTGCCAGCAGCCAGAGAAAATACGAGCAGTACTTC	CASSQRKYEQYF
TRBV12-3/TRBV12-4	.	TRBJ2-7	many	TGTGCCAGCAGGGAGGGGGCCGCGAGCTCCTACGAGCAGTACTTC	CASREGAASSYEQYF
TRBV27	.	TRBJ1-2	.	TGTGCCAGCAGTTTATTTAAGGGGAGAGGCTATGGCTACACCTTC	CASSLFKGRGYGYTF
TRBV6-1	.	TRBJ1-5	.	TGTGCCTCCATCGGGGGAAGCAATCAGCCCCAGCATTTT	CASIGGSNQPQHF
TRBV7-9	.	TRBJ1-5	few	TGTGCCAGCAGCTTAGGGACAATTGGAAAGGATCAGCCCCAGCATTTT	CASSLGTIGKDQPQHF
TRBV11-2	TRBD2	TRBJ2-1	few	TGTGCCAGCAGGGATGGCCAGGGACTAGCGGGGGGAAGGGCTTTTAGGGATGAGCAGTTCTTC	CASRDGQGLAGGRAFRDEQFF
TRBV29-1	.	TRBJ2-3	many	TGCAGCGTTGAAGATTCGCCAGGAGATACGCAGTATTTT	CSVEDSPGDTQYF
TRBV2	.	TRBJ2-5	.	TGTGCCGGCCCAGGTCAAGGGCGGGGAGAAGAGACCCAGTACTTC	CAGPGQGRGEETQYF
TRBV5-6	.	TRBJ2-1	.	TGTGCCAGCAGTCGTGACGGGGGGCTAGGTTACAATGAGCAGTTCTTC	CASSRDGGLGYNEQFF